This TCR beta chain appears in the sequencing data of a study of T-cell memory formation after mild COVID-19. Study observations and caveats: For contracting clones, CD4+ ones sat mainly in CM and EM, CD8+ in EMRA. SARS-CoV-2 specificity of second-wave clones peaking day 37 was unconfirmed.

TCRdb re-derived calls from the 5' RACE reads in MiXCR, one entry per CDR3 protein. The sample consists of 250,000 or so distinct CDR3 sequences, roughly 18% of them appearing once. Germline V gene sequence: CDR1 MNHEY, CDR2 SMNVEV (reference sequence). There are 14 residues in the CDR3. Trimming cost V 6 bases and J 5 bases, with 16 bases left between them. This clonotype was counted a few times. Its cognate antigen is unknown. The receptor was derived from a man between 18 and 29 years old who had mild COVID-19 (a few samples of this study predate the infection). Cell type and time point are not known. The genes are TRBV27 and TRBJ2-5; a possible D gene is TRBD2 (6 bases). Sequenced sample: PBMCs or a T cell subset sorted from them (not recorded which). The CDR3 here is CASRTSEGRETQYF. CDR3 bases: TGTGCCAGCAGGACCTCGGAGGGCCGCGAGACCCAGTACTTC.